Listed below are T cell receptor beta chains from one sample, sequenced in a study of blood T cell repertoires in COVID-19. Only in-frame clones appear in the TCRdb table, and some are missing; sequencing was by immunoSEQ multiplex PCR. The sample holds about 73,000 clones, approximately 88% seen once. Material for sequencing was peripheral blood. Receptors were obtained from a man aged 80 or over with active or convalescent COVID-19. The CDR3 runs from the conserved cysteine through the conserved F or W. The order of the fields is J gene, D gene, clone size, V gene, CDR3 protein, CDR3 DNA. The D gene is left open where the match is weak. Only part of the rows carry a size: once, few, many, or a class if the clone is expanded.

TRBJ1-1 | TRBD1 | NA | TRBV6-5 | CASSLRTGGVNTEAFF | TGTGCCAGCAGTTTGAGGACAGGGGGTGTGAACACTGAAGCTTTCTTT
TRBJ2-5 | TRBD1 | NA | TRBV30 | CAWSGQGAFETQYF | TGTGCCTGGAGTGGACAGGGGGCATTCGAGACCCAGTACTTC
TRBJ2-5 | TRBD2 | NA | TRBV6-1 | CASSESRLAGTRPETQYF | TGTGCCAGCAGTGAATCTCGGCTAGCGGGGACCCGACCGGAGACCCAGTACTTC
TRBJ2-3 | TRBD1 | NA | TRBV7-9 | CASSLTGSTDTQYF | TGTGCCAGCAGCTTGACAGGGAGCACAGATACGCAGTATTTT
TRBJ2-7 | TRBD1 | NA | TRBV5-1 | CASSFGAGGSEQYF | TGCGCCAGCAGCTTTGGGGCAGGGGGAAGCGAGCAGTACTTC
TRBJ2-3 | NA | NA | TRBV3-1/TRBV3-2 | CASSQDRGVLSTDTQYF | TGTGCCAGCAGCCAAGACCGCGGGGTTCTAAGCACAGATACGCAGTATTTT
TRBJ2-3 | NA | NA | TRBV12-3/TRBV12-4 | CASSLPGTDTQYF | TGTGCCAGCAGTTTACCAGGGACAGATACGCAGTATTTT
TRBJ2-4 | NA | few | TRBV12-3/TRBV12-4 | CASSSDSKNIQYF | TGTGCCAGCTCTAGCGATTCCAAAAACATTCAGTACTTC
TRBJ2-7 | TRBD2 | once | TRBV7-2 | CASSLAGTSGYEQYF | TGTGCCAGCAGCTTAGCCGGGACTAGCGGATACGAGCAGTACTTC
TRBJ2-5 | NA | NA | TRBV7-2 | CASSLGLAEETQYF | TGTGCCAGCAGCTTAGGCCTAGCTGAAGAGACCCAGTACTTC
TRBJ1-5 | NA | NA | TRBV3-1/TRBV3-2 | CASSPGREGNQPQHF | TGTGCCAGCAGCCCGGGGAGGGAGGGCAATCAGCCCCAGCATTTT
TRBJ2-3 | TRBD2 | NA | TRBV3-1/TRBV3-2 | CASSQEGLAGAVTDTQYF | TGTGCCAGCAGCCAAGAGGGACTAGCGGGGGCTGTTACAGATACGCAGTATTTT
TRBJ1-5 | TRBD1 | NA | TRBV6-5 | CASSPSPGGVQPQHF | TGTGCCAGCAGCCCCTCCCCAGGGGGCGTTCAGCCCCAGCATTTT
TRBJ2-1 | NA | NA | TRBV5-1 | CASSLGADTSYNEQFF | TGCGCCAGCAGCTTGGGGGCCGACACCTCCTACAATGAGCAGTTCTTC
TRBJ2-5 | TRBD2 | NA | TRBV29-1 | CSVESSGRGETQYF | TGCAGCGTTGAGTCTAGCGGGAGAGGAGAGACCCAGTACTTC
TRBJ1-4 | TRBD1 | NA | TRBV6-5 | CASSLRDSRDKLFF | TGTGCCAGCAGTCTCCGGGACAGCCGGGACAAACTGTTTTTT
TRBJ2-1 | NA | once | TRBV10-1 | CASSESGRANEQFF | TGCGCCAGCAGTGAGTCGGGCAGGGCTAATGAGCAGTTCTTC
TRBJ1-2 | NA | NA | TRBV6-5 | CASILEENYGYTF | TGTGCCAGCATCCTCGAGGAAAACTATGGCTACACCTTC
TRBJ1-1 | TRBD1 | NA | TRBV19 | CASSRSGTGPSTEAFF | TGTGCCAGTAGTCGATCCGGGACAGGGCCTTCCACTGAAGCTTTCTTT
TRBJ2-7 | NA | few | TRBV19 | CASSMPGRRGYEQYF | TGTGCCAGTAGTATGCCGGGACGGCGGGGCTACGAGCAGTACTTC
TRBJ2-7 | NA | NA | TRBV6-5 | CASSQQGYLNEQYF | TGTGCCAGCAGTCAACAGGGTTACTTAAACGAGCAGTACTTC
TRBJ1-6 | NA | medium-sized | TRBV3-1/TRBV3-2 | CASSQEVGQDNSPLHF | TGTGCCAGCAGCCAAGAGGTCGGACAAGATAATTCACCCCTCCACTTT
TRBJ1-2 | TRBD1 | NA | TRBV19 | CASRIDGWTGYGYTF | TGTGCCAGTAGGATCGACGGGTGGACAGGGTATGGCTACACCTTC